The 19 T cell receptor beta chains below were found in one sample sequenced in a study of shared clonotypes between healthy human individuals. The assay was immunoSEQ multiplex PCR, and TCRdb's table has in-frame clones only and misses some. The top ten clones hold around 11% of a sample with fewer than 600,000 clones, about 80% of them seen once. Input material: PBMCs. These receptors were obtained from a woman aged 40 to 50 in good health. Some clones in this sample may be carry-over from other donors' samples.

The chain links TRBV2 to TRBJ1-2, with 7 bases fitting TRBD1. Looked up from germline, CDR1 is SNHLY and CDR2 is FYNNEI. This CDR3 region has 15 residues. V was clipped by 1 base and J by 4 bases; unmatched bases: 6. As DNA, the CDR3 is TGTGCCAGCAGTGAAGGACACGGGACAGCCTATGGCTACACCTTC. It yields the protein CASSEGHGTAYGYTF. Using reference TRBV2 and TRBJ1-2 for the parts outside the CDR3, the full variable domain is EPEVTQTPSHQVTQMGQEVILRCVPISNHLYFYWYRQILGQKVEFLVSFYNNEISEKSEIFDDQFSVERPDGSNFTLKIRSTKLEDSAMYFCASSEGHGTAYGYTFGSGTRLTVV.

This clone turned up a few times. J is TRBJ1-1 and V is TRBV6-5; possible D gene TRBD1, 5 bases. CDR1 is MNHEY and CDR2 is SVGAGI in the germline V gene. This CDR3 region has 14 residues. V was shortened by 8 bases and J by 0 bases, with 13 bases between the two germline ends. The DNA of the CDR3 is TGTGCCAGCGGGAGGGAGGGGATGAACACTGAAGCTTTCTTT. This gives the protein CASGREGMNTEAFF.

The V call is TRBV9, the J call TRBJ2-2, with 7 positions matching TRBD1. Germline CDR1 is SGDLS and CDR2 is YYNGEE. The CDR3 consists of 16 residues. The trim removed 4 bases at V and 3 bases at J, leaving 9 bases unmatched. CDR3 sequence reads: CASSPRQGIDTGELFF. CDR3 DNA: TGTGCCAGCAGCCCTAGACAGGGTATTGACACCGGGGAGCTGTTTTTT.

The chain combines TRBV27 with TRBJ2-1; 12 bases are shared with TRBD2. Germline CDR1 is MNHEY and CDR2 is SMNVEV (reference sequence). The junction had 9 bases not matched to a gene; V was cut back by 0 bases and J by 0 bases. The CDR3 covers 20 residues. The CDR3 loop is CASSLSGLAGSKRSYNEQFF. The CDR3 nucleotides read TGTGCCAGCAGTTTATCCGGACTAGCGGGGTCCAAGCGCTCCTACAATGAGCAGTTCTTC.

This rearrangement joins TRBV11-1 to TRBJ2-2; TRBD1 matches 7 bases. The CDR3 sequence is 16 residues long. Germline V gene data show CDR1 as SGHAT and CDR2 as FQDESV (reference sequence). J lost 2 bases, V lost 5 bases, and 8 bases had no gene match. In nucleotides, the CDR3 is TGTGCCAGCAGCACGAGACAGGGCTCTAACACCGGGGAGCTGTTTTTT. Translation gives CASSTRQGSNTGELFF.

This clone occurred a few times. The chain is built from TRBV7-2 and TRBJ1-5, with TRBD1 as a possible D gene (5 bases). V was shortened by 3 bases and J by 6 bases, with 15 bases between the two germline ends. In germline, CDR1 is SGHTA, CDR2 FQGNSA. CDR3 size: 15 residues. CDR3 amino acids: CASSLEGRSGQPQHF. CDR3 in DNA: TGTGCCAGCAGCTTGGAGGGGCGGTCCGGTCAGCCCCAGCATTTT.

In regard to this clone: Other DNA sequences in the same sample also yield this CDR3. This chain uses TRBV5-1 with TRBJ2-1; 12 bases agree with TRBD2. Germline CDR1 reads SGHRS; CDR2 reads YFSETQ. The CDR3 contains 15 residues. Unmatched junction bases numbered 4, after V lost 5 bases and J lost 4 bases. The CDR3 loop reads CASSPTSGGYNEQFF. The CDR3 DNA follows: TGCGCCAGCAGTCCAACTAGCGGGGGGTACAATGAGCAGTTCTTC.

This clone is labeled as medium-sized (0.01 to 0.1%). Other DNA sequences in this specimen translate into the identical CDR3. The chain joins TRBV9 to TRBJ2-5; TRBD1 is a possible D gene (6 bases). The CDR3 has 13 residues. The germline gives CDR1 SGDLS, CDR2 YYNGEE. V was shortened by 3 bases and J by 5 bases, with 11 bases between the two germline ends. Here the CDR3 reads CASSAQGGETQYF. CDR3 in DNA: TGTGCCAGCAGCGCACAGGGCGGGGAGACCCAGTACTTC. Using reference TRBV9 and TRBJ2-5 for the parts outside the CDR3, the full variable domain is DSGVTQTPKHLITATGQRVTLRCSPRSGDLSVYWYQQSLDQGLQFLIQYYNGEERAKGNILERFSAQQFPDLHSELNLSSLELGDSALYFCASSAQGGETQYFGPGTRLLVL.

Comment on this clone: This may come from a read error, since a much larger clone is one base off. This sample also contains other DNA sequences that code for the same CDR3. The CDR3 nucleotides read TGTGCCAGCAGCCAACTGGCGGGAGAACCCTACGAGCAGTACTTC. It is translated as CASSQLAGEPYEQYF. The chain employs TRBV7-2 and TRBJ2-7, with 7 nucleotides matching TRBD2. The V gene's germline CDR1 is SGHTA and CDR2 FQGNSA. The CDR3 length is 15 residues. Losses at the gene ends were 5 bases for V and 2 bases for J; bases not matched to a gene: 9.

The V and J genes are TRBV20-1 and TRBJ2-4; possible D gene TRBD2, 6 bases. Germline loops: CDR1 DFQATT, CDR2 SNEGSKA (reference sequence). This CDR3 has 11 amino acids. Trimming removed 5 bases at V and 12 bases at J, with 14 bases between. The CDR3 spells CSALIGRTQYF. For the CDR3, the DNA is TGCAGTGCTCTCATTGGGAGGACTCAGTACTTC.

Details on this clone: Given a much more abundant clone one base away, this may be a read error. The CDR3 here is CVSSFREGYQPQHF. CDR3 DNA sequence: TGTGTCAGCAGCTTCAGGGAGGGGTATCAGCCCCAGCATTTT. The chain employs TRBV5-8 and TRBJ1-5; D is possibly TRBD1 (5 bases). This CDR3 is built from 14 residues. Germline CDR1 is SGHTS and CDR2 is YDEGEE.

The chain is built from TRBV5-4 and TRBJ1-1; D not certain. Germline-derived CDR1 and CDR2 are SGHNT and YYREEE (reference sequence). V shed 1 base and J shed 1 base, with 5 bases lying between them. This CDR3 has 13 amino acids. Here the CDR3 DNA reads TGTGCCAGCAGCTTGAAGACGAACACTGAAGCTTTCTTT. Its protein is CASSLKTNTEAFF.

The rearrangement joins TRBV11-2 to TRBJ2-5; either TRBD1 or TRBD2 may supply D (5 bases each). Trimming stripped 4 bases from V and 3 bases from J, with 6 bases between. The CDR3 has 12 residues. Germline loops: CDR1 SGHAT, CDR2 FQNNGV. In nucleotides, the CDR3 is TGTGCCAGCAGCTGGGGGAAAGAGACCCAGTACTTC. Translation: CASSWGKETQYF.

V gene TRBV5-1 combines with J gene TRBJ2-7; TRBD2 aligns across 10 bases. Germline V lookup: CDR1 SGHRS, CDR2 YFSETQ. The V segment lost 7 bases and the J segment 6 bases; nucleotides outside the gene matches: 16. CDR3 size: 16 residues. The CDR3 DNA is TGCGCCAGCTACGTCCTCCCGGCTAGCGGGAGAGGCGAGCAGTACTTC. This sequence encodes CASYVLPASGRGEQYF. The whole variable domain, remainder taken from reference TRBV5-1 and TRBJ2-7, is KAGVTQTPRYLIKTRGQQVTLSCSPISGHRSVSWYQQTPGQGLQFLFEYFSETQRNKGNFPGRFSGRQFSNSRSEMNVSTLELGDSALYLCASYVLPASGRGEQYFGPGTRLTVT.

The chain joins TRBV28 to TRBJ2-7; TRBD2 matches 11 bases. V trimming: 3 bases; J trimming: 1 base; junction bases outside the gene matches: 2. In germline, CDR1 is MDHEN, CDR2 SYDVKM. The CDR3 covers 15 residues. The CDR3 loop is CASSLTSGDSYEQYF. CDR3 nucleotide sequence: TGTGCCAGCAGTTTGACTAGCGGGGATTCCTACGAGCAGTACTTC.

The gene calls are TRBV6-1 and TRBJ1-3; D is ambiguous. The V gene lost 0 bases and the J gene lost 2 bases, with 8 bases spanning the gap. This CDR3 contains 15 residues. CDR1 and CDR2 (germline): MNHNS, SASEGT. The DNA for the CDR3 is TGTGCCAGCAGTGAAGCGTTTAGGGCTGGAAACACCATATATTTT. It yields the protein CASSEAFRAGNTIYF.

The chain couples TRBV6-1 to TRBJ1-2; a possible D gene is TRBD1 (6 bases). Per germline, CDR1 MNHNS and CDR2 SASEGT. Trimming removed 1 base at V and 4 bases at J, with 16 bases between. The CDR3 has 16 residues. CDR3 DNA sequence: TGTGCCAGCAGTGAAGGATCGGGGACATGGGGCTATGGCTACACCTTC. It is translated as CASSEGSGTWGYGYTF.

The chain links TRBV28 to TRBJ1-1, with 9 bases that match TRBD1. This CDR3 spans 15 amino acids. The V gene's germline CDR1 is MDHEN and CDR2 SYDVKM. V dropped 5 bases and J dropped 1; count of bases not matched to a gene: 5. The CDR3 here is CASSIDRGSNTEAFF. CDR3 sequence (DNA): TGTGCCAGCAGTATAGACAGGGGGTCGAACACTGAAGCTTTCTTT.

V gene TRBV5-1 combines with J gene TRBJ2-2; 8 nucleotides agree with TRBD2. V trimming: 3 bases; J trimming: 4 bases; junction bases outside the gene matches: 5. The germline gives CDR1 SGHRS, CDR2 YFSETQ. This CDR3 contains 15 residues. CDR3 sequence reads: CASSSGLGTTGELFF. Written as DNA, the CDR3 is TGCGCCAGCAGCTCGGGACTAGGGACCACCGGGGAGCTGTTTTTT.